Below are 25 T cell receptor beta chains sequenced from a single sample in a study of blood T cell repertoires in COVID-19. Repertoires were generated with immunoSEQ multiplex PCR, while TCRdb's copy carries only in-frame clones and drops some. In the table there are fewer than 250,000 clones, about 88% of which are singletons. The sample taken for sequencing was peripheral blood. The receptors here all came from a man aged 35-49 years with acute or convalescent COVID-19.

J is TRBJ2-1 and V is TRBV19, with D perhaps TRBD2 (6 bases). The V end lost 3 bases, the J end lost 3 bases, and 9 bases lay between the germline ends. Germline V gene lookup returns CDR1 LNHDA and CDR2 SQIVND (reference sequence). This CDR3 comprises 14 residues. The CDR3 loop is CASSIGGSYNEQFF. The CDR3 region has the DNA TGTGCCAGTAGTATTGGGGGGAGCTACAATGAGCAGTTCTTC.

The CDR3 region is CASSAQNTEAFF. DNA for the CDR3: TGCGCCAGCAGCGCGCAAAACACTGAAGCTTTCTTT. The chain uses TRBV5-1 and TRBJ1-1, with D uncertain. Germline V gene sequence: CDR1 SGHRS, CDR2 YFSETQ. The V end was cut by 4 bases, the J end by 2 bases, with 6 bases between. CDR3 length: 12 amino acids.

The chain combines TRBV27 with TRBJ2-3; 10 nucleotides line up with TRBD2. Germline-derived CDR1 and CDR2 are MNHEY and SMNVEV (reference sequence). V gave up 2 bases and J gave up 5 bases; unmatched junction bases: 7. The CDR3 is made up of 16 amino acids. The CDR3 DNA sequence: TGTGCCAGCAGTTTACTAGCGGGAGCGATGGGAGATACGCAGTATTTT. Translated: CASSLLAGAMGDTQYF.

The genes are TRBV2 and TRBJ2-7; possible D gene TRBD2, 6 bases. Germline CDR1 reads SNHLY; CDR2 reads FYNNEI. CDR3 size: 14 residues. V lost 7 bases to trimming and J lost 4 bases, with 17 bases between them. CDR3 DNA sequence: TGTGCCAGCATGCCGGGACTCCCAGCTTACGAGCAGTACTTC. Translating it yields CASMPGLPAYEQYF.

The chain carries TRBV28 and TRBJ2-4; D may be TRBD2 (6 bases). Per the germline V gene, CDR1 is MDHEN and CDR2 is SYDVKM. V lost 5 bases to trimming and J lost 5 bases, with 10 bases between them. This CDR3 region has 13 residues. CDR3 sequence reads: CASSRVAENIQYF. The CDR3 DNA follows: TGTGCCAGCAGTCGGGTAGCGGAAAACATTCAGTACTTC.

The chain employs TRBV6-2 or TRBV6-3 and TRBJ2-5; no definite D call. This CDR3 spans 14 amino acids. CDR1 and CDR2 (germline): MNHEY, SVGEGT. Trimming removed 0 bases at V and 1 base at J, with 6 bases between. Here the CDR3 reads CASSYSAAQETQYF. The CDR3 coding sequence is TGTGCCAGCAGTTACTCTGCGGCCCAAGAGACCCAGTACTTC.

CDR3 protein: CASSSLKMRSHGAYEQYF. In nucleotides, the CDR3 is TGTGCCAGCAGCTCCCTAAAGATGAGATCCCACGGGGCCTACGAGCAGTACTTC. The chain uses TRBV11-2 and TRBJ2-7, with D perhaps matching TRBD2 (5 bases). Trimming cost V 4 bases and J 2 bases, with 24 bases left between them. CDR1 and CDR2 (germline): SGHAT, FQNNGV. The CDR3 contains 18 residues. Full variable domain (rest looked up from reference TRBV11-2 and TRBJ2-7): EAGVAQSPRYKIIEKRQSVAFWCNPISGHATLYWYQQILGQGPKLLIQFQNNGVVDDSQLPKDRFSAERLKGVDSTLKIQPAKLEDSAVYLCASSSLKMRSHGAYEQYFGPGTRLTVT.

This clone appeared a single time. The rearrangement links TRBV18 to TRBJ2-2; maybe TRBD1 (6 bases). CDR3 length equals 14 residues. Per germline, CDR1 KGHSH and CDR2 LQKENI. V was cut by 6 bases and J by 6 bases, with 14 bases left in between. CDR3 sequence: CASSQDQGSGELFF. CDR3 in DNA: TGTGCCAGCTCCCAAGACCAGGGGTCCGGGGAGCTGTTTTTT. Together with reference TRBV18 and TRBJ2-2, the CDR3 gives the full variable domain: NAGVMQNPRHLVRRRGQEARLRCSPMKGHSHVYWYRQLPEEGLKFMVYLQKENIIDESGMPKERFSAEFPKEGPSILRIQQVVRGDSAAYFCASSQDQGSGELFFGEGSRLTVL.

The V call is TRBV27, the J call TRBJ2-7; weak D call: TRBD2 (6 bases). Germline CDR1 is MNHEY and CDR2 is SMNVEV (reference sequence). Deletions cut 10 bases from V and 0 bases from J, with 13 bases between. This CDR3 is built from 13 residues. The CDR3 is CATRPGGSYEQYF. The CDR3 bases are TGTGCCACCCGACCCGGGGGCTCCTACGAGCAGTACTTC.

CDR3 sequence reads: CASSPGTALGEQYF. DNA of the CDR3: TGTGCCAGCAGCCCGGGGACAGCTCTTGGGGAGCAGTACTTC. The V and J genes are TRBV3-1 (or the pseudogene TRBV3-2) and TRBJ2-7; 7 bases map to TRBD1. Germline CDR1 is LGHDT and CDR2 is YNNKEL (reference sequence). This CDR3 is 14 amino acids long. V shed 4 bases and J 7 bases; nucleotides not matched to a gene: 10.

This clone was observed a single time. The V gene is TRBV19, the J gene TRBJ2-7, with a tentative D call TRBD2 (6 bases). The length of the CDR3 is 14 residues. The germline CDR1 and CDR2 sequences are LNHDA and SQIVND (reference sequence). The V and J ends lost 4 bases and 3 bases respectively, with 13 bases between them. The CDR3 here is CASSTGLGGYEQYF. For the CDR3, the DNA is TGTGCCAGTAGTACGGGACTGGGGGGCTACGAGCAGTACTTC.

The CDR3 here is CATGGGHTDTQYF. The DNA of the CDR3 is TGTGCCACCGGGGGGGGGCACACAGATACGCAGTATTTT. This rearrangement joins TRBV12-3 or TRBV12-4 to TRBJ2-3, with TRBD2 matching 8 bases. V gave up 10 bases and J gave up 2 bases; unmatched junction bases: 5. This CDR3 comprises 13 residues.

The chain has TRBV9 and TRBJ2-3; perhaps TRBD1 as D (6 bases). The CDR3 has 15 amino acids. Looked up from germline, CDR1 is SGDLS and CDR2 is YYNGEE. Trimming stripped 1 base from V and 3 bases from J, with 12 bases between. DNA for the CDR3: TGTGCCAGCAGCGTAACAGGGATAGGGACAGATACGCAGTATTTT. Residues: CASSVTGIGTDTQYF.

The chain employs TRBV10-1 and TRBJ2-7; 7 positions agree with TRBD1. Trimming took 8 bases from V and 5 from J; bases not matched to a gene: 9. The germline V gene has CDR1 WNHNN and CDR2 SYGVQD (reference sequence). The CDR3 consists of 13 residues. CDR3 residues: CASGPTGYNEQYF. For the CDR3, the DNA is TGCGCCAGCGGTCCGACAGGGTACAACGAGCAGTACTTC.

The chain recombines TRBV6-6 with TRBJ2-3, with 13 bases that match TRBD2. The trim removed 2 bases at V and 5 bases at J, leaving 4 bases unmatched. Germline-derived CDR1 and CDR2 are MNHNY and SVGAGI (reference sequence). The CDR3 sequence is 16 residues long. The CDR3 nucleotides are TGTGCCAGCAGTTACCGGACTAGCGGGGGTCAAGATACGCAGTATTTT. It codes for CASSYRTSGGQDTQYF.

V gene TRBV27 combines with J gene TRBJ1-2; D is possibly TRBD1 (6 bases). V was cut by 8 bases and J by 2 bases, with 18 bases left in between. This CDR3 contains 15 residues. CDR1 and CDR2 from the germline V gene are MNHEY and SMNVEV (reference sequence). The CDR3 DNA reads TGTGCCAGCGGGTCGATCCGGACAGAGAACTATGGCTACACCTTC. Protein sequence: CASGSIRTENYGYTF.

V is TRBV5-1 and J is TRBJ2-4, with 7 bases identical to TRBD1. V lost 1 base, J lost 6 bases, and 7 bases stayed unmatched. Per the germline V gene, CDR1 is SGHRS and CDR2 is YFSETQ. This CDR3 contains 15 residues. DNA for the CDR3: TGCGCCAGCAGCTTGACAGGGGATCAAATAAACATTCAGTACTTC. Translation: CASSLTGDQINIQYF.

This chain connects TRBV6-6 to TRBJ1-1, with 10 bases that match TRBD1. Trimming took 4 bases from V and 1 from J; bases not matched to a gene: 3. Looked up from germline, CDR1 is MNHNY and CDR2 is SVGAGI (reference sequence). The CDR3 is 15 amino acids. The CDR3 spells CASSFRDRGNTEAFF. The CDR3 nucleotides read TGTGCCAGCAGTTTCAGGGACAGGGGGAACACTGAAGCTTTCTTT.

The CDR3 is CASGNEGAFGNTIYF. CDR3 nucleotide sequence: TGTGCCAGCGGCAACGAGGGGGCTTTTGGAAACACCATATATTTT. The V call is TRBV9, the J call TRBJ1-3; 7 positions agree with TRBD1. CDR1 and CDR2 from the germline V gene are SGDLS and YYNGEE. The CDR3 is made up of 15 amino acids. V lost 7 bases and J lost 3; bases outside the gene matches: 10.

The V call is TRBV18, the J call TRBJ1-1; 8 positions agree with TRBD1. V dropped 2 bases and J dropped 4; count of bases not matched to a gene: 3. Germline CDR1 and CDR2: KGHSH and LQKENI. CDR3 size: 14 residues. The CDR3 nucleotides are TGTGCCAGCTCACCAGCAGGGGGCGGCACTGAAGCTTTCTTT. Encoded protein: CASSPAGGGTEAFF. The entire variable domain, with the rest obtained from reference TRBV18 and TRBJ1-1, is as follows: NAGVMQNPRHLVRRRGQEARLRCSPMKGHSHVYWYRQLPEEGLKFMVYLQKENIIDESGMPKERFSAEFPKEGPSILRIQQVVRGDSAAYFCASSPAGGGTEAFFGQGTRLTVV.

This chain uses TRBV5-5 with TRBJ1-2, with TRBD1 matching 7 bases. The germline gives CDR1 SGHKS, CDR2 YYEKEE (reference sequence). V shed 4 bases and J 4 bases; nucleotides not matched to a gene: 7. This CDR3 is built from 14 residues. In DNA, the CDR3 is TGTGCCAGCAGCCCCCTGGCAGGGGGCTATGGCTACACCTTC. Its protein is CASSPLAGGYGYTF.

Here the CDR3 reads CASSSGLAGVPEQYF. CDR3 nucleotides: TGTGCCAGCAGCAGCGGACTAGCGGGAGTACCCGAGCAGTACTTC. V is TRBV7-9 and J is TRBJ2-7; 13 nucleotides match TRBD2. V gave up 5 bases and J gave up 6 bases; unmatched junction bases: 7. The CDR3 totals 15 residues. Germline V lookup: CDR1 SEHNR, CDR2 FQNEAQ (reference sequence).

CDR3 sequence (DNA): TGCGCCAGCAGCCCAGGACAGGGGCCCAAGAATGAGCAGTTCTTC. Protein sequence: CASSPGQGPKNEQFF. The chain combines TRBV4-1 with TRBJ2-1, with 9 bases aligning to TRBD1. The J segment lost 7 bases and the V segment lost 4 bases, leaving 8 bases of the junction unmatched. CDR3 length: 15 residues. Germline-derived CDR1 and CDR2 are MGHRA and YSYEKL.

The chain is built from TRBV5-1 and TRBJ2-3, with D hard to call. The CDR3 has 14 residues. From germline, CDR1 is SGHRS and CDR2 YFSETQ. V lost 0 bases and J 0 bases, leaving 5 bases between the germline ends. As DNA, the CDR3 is TGCGCCAGCAGCTTGGTATCTAGCACAGATACGCAGTATTTT. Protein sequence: CASSLVSSTDTQYF. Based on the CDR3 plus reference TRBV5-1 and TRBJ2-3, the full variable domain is KAGVTQTPRYLIKTRGQQVTLSCSPISGHRSVSWYQQTPGQGLQFLFEYFSETQRNKGNFPGRFSGRQFSNSRSEMNVSTLELGDSALYLCASSLVSSTDTQYFGPGTRLTVL.

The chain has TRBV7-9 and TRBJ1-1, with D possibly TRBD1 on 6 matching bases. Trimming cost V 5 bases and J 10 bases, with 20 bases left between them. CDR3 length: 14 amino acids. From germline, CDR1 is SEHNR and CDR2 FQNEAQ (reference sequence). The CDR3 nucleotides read TGTGCCAGCAGCCCCACGGGGGGCAGGCCGAGAGCTTTCTTT. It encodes CASSPTGGRPRAFF.